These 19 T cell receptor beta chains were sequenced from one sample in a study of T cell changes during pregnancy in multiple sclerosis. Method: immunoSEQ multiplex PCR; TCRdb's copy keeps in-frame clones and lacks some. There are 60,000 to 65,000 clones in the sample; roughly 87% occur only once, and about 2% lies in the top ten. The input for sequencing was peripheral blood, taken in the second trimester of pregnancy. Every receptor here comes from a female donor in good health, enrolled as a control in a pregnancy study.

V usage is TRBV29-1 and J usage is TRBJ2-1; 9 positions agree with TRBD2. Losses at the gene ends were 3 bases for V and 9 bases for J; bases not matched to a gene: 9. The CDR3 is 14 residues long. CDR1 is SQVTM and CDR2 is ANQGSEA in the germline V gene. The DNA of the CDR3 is TGCAGCGTTGACGCTAGCGGGATTTTAGGTGAGCAGTTCTTC. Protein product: CSVDASGILGEQFF.

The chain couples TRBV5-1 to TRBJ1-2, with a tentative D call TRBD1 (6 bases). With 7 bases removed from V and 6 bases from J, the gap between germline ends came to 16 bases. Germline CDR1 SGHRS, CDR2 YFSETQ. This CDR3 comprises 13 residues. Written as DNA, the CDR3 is TGCGCCAGCTCCTGGGGGCAGGGAGATGGCTACACCTTC. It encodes CASSWGQGDGYTF.

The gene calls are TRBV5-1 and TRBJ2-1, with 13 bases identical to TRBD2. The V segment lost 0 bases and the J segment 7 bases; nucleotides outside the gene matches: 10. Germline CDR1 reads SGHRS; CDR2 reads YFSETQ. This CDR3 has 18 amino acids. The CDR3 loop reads CASSLGPKGLAGSNEQFF. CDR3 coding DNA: TGCGCCAGCAGCTTGGGCCCCAAGGGACTAGCGGGAAGTAATGAGCAGTTCTTC.

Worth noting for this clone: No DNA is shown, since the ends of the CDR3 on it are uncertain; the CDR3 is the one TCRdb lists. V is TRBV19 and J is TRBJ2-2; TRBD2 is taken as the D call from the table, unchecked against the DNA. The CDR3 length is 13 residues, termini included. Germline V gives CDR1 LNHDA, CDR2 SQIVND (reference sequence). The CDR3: CGGGGGTPGSCFF.

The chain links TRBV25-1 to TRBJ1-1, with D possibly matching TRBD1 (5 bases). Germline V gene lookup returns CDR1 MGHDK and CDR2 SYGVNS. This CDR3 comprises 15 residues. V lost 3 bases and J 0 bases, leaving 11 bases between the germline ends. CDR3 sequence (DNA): TGTGCCAGCAGTGAGGGGGGTAGAATGAACACTGAAGCTTTCTTT. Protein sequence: CASSEGGRMNTEAFF.

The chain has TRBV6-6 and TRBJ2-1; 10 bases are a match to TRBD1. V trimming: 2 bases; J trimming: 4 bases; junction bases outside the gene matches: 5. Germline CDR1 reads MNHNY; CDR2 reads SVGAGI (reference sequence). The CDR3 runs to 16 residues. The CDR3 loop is CASSYRGQGIYNEQFF. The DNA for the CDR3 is TGTGCCAGCAGTTACCGGGGACAGGGGATATACAATGAGCAGTTCTTC.

CDR3 nucleotide sequence: TGTGCCACCACCCAGGGCCCTAATGAAAAACTGTTTTTT. Translating gives CATTQGPNEKLFF. The V gene is TRBV7-9, the J gene TRBJ1-4; a weak D match, TRBD1 (5 bases). This CDR3 comprises 13 residues. V was pared by 10 bases and J by 3 bases, with 12 bases between. The germline V gene has CDR1 SEHNR and CDR2 FQNEAQ (reference sequence).

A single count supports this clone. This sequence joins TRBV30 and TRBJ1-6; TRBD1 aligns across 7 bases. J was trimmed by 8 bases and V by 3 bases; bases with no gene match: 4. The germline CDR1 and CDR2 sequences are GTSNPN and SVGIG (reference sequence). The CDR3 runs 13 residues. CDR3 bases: TGTGCCTGGAGAAGGGACAGAGATTCACCCCTCCACTTT. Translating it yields CAWRRDRDSPLHF.

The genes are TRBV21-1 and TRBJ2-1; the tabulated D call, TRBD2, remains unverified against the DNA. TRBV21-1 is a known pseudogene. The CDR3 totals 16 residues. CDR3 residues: CASSYAGGPRYNEQFF. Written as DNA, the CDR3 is TGTGCCAGCAGCTACGCGGGGGGGCCTCGCTACAATGAGCAGTTCTTC.

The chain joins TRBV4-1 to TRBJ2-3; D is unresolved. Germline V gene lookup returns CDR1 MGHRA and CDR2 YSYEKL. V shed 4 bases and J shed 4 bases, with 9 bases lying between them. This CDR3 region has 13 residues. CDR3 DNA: TGCGCCAGCAGCCCCCCCGCGTCAGATACGCAGTATTTT. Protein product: CASSPPASDTQYF.

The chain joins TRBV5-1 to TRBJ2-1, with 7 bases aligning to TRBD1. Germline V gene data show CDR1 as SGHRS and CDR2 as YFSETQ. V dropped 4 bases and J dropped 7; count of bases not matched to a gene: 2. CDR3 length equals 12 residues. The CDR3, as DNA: TGCGCCAGCAGCGTACAGGGGAATGAGCAGTTCTTC. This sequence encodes CASSVQGNEQFF.

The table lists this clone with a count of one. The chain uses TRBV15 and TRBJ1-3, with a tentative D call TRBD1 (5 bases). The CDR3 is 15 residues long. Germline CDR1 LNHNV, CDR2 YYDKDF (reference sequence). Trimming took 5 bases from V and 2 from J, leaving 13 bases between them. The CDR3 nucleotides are TGTGCCACCAGCGAAGGCAGGGTTCCTGGAAACACCATATATTTT. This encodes CATSEGRVPGNTIYF.

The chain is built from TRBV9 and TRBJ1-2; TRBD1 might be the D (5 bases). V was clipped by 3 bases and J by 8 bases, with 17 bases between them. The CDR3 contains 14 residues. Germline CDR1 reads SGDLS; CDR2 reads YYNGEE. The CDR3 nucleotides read TGTGCCAGCAGCGCCCAGGGAGGACCTACGGGCTACACCTTC. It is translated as CASSAQGGPTGYTF.

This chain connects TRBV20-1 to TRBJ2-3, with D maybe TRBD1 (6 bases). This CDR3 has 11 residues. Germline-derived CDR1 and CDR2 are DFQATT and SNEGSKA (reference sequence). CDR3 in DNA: TGCTTAGGGACACTAGCAGATACGCAGTATTTT. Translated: CLGTLADTQYF.

Written as DNA, the CDR3 is TGTGCCAGCAGCCAGTATCGGACAGGGTTGAACTCTGGGGCCAACGTCCTGACTTTC. Translated, it gives CASSQYRTGLNSGANVLTF. The chain carries TRBV9 and TRBJ2-6; 8 nucleotides agree with TRBD1. The CDR3 contains 19 residues. J lost 0 bases, V lost 4 bases, and 12 bases had no gene match. Germline loops: CDR1 SGDLS, CDR2 YYNGEE.

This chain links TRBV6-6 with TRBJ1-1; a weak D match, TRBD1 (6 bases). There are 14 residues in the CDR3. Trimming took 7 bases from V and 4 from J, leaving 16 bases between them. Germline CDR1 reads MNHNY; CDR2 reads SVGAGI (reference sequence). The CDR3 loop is CASTQQGLGTEAFF. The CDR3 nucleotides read TGTGCCAGCACCCAACAGGGATTGGGCACTGAAGCTTTCTTT.

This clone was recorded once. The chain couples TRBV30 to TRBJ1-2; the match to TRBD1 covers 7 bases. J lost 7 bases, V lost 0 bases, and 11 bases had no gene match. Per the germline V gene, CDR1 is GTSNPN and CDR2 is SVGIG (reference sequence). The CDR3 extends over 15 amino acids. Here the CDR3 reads CAWSVMRQGSGGYTF. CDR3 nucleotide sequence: TGTGCCTGGAGTGTTATGAGACAGGGCTCCGGTGGCTACACCTTC.

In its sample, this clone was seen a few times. The CDR3 is CASSSDGRGGITF. CDR3 nucleotide sequence: TGTGCCAGCAGTTCAGACGGAAGGGGCGGAATCACCTTC. The J gene is TRBJ1-2, the V gene TRBV6-5; D might be TRBD1 (5 bases). Germline CDR1 reads MNHEY; CDR2 reads SVGAGI. CDR3 length: 13 amino acids. Trimming cost V 4 bases and J 13 bases, with 19 bases left between them.

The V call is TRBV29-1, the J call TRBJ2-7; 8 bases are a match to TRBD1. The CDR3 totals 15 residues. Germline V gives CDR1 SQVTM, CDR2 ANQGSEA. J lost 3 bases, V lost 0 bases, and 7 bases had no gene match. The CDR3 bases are TGCAGCGTTGAAGATTGGCGGACAGGGAGCTACGAGCAGTACTTC. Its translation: CSVEDWRTGSYEQYF.